Sequencing of this T cell receptor beta chain was carried out in a study of cytomegalovirus exposure and HLA in healthy donors. This table comes from immunoSEQ multiplex PCR, and its TCRdb copy is limited to in-frame clones, with some not included. The sample carries some 190,000 clones, approximately 86% recorded once. The germline V and J ends were trimmed by 2 bases and 6 bases, with 4 bases remaining between them. Germline V lookup: CDR1 MRHNA, CDR2 SNTAGT. The CDR3 is 12 amino acids. The sequence came from a man aged 30 to 45 in good health and CMV-seropositive. The sample was PBMCs. The chain combines TRBV6-4 with TRBJ2-2; D uncertain. The CDR3 region has the DNA TGTGCCAGCAGTGACAGGCCCGGGGAGCTGTTTTTT. It codes for CASSDRPGELFF.